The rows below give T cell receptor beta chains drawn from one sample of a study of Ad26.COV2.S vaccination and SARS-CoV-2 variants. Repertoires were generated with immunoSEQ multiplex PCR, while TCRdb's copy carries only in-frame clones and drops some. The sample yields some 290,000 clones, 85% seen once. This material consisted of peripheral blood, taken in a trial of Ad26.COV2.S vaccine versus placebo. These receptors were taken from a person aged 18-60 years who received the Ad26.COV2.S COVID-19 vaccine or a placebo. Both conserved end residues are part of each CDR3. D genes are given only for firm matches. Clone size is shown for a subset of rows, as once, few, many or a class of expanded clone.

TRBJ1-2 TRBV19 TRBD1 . TGTGCCAGTAGCCGGGACAGGTCTTATGGCTACACCTTC CASSRDRSYGYTF
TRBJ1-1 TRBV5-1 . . TGCGCCAGCAGCTTGGGGGCAGGCCTAACAGCTGAAGCTTTCTTT CASSLGAGLTAEAFF
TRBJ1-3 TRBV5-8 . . TGTGCCAGCAGCTTTTGGGTGTACTCTGGAAACACCATATATTTT CASSFWVYSGNTIYF
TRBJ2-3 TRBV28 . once TGTGCCAGCAGTTCCAAATATACAGATACGCAGTATTTT CASSSKYTDTQYF
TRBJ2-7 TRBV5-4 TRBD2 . TGTGCCAGCAGCTCCGGGACTAGCTACTCCTACGAGCAGTACTTC CASSSGTSYSYEQYF
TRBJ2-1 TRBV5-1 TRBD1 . TGCGCCAGCAGCTTGACAGGGGCCCCCGATGAGCAGTTCTTC CASSLTGAPDEQFF
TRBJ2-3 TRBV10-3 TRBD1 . TGTGCCACTTATCCAGGGGGCATCGATACGCAGTATTTT CATYPGGIDTQYF
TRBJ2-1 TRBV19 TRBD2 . TGTGCCAGTAGTATCTTGGGCGGGGGGATAAATGAGCAGTTCTTC CASSILGGGINEQFF
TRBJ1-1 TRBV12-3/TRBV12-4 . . TGTGCCAGCAGTCTACAGGGCGGCACTGAAGCTTTCTTT CASSLQGGTEAFF
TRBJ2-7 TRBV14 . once TGTGCCAGCAGCCAGGGACTCCTCGAGCAGTACTTC CASSQGLLEQYF
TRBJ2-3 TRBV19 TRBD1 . TGTGCCAGTAAGGGGACAGTAACAGATACGCAGTATTTT CASKGTVTDTQYF
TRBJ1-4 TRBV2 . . TGTGCCAGCACCGTCCGGAGTGCAACTAATGAAAAACTGTTTTTT CASTVRSATNEKLFF
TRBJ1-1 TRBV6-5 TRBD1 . TGTGCCAGCAGCCCCCGGGACAGGTATAACACTGAAGCTTTCTTT CASSPRDRYNTEAFF
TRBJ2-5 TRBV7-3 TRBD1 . TGTGCCAGCAGCTTAAGCGTTGGGACAGGCCCCCACCAAGAGACCCAGTACTTC CASSLSVGTGPHQETQYF
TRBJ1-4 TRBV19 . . TGTGCCAGTAGTACCCGGGGGCTGACTAATGAAAAACTGTTTTTT CASSTRGLTNEKLFF
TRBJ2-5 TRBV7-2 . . TGTGCCAGCAGCTTAGGGGGGGCAGGCCAAGAGACCCAGTACTTC CASSLGGAGQETQYF
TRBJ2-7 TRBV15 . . TGTGCCACCAGCAGAGAAACCGGGGGCGGCGAGCAGTACTTC CATSRETGGGEQYF
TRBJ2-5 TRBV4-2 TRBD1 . TGTGCCAGCAGCCACACAGGGGACGAGACCCAGTACTTC CASSHTGDETQYF
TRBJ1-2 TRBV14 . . TGTGCCAGCAGCCAAGGCCTGGGTAAAACGCATGGCTACACCTTC CASSQGLGKTHGYTF
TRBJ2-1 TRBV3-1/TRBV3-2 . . TGTGCCAGCAGCGCTAACCTAGGCATCAATGAGCAGTTCTTC CASSANLGINEQFF
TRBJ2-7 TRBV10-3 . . TGTGCCATCAGTGATCATGCGGGGGCCGGGCACGAGCAGTACTTC CAISDHAGAGHEQYF
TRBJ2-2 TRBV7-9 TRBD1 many TGTGCCAGCAGCTTATTGGCGACAGGGGCCACCGGGGAGCTGTTTTTT CASSLLATGATGELFF
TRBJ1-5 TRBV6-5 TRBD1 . TGTGCCAGCATCCGTGGGGCAGGGGGCGATCAGCCCCAGCATTTT CASIRGAGGDQPQHF
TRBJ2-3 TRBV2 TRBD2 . TGTGCCAGCAGACCCGGACTAGCGGGGGCGTCGCGGATGGATACGCAGTATTTT CASRPGLAGASRMDTQYF
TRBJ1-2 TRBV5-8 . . TGTGCCAGCAGCTTTGGCAGGGCCTTAGGCTACACCTTC CASSFGRALGYTF
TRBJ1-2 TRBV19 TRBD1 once TGTGCCAGTAGTATCGACAGGGGGTCCTATGGCTACACCTTC CASSIDRGSYGYTF
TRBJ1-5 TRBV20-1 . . TGCAGTGCTAGTGACCACACGAGGGGCAATCAGCCCCAGCATTTT CSASDHTRGNQPQHF
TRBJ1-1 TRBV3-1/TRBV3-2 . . TGTGCCAGCAGACCAGGGGTCGGGGGGGCTTTCTTT CASRPGVGGAFF
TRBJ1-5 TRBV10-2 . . TGCGCCAGCAGTGAGTTTGGGACGGAGTGGTATTTT CASSEFGTEWYF
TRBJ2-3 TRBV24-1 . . TGTGCCACCCAGGACTTCGGAGATACGCAGTATTTT CATQDFGDTQYF
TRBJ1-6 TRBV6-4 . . TGTGCCAGCAGTGACGGCTCCTATAATTCACCCCTCCACTTT CASSDGSYNSPLHF
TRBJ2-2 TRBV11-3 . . TGTGCCAGCAGCCAGTCTAGCACCGGGGAGCTGTTTTTT CASSQSSTGELFF
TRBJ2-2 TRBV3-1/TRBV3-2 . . TGTGCCAGCAGAAAAACGCGGCTAGCAAACACCGGGGAGCTGTTTTTT CASRKTRLANTGELFF
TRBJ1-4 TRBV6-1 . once TGTGCCAGCAGTGACCCCGGGACGATTAATGAAAAACTGTTTTTT CASSDPGTINEKLFF
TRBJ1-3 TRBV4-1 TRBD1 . TGCGCCAGCAGCCAAGATGGGACAGTCGGGGACACCATATATTTT CASSQDGTVGDTIYF
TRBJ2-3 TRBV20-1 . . TGCAGTGCTAGTCCAGGCTCACTCACAGATACGCAGTATTTT CSASPGSLTDTQYF
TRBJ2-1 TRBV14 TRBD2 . TGTGCCAGCAGCCAGGGCGGGGGAAGGCAGTTCTTC CASSQGGGRQFF
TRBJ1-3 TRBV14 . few TGTGCCAGCAGTCCCTGGAGCTTCTCTGGAAACACCATATATTTT CASSPWSFSGNTIYF
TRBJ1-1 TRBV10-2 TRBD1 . TGCGCCAGCAGTGTGGGCAGGGGGGGGAGAAACACTGAAGCTTTCTTT CASSVGRGGRNTEAFF
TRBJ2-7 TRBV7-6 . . TGTGCCAGCAGCCTATCAACAGGGATGGGAACCTACGAGCAGTACTTC CASSLSTGMGTYEQYF